These 8 T cell receptor beta chains originate from one sample sequenced in a study of blood T cell repertoires in COVID-19. The data were produced by immunoSEQ multiplex PCR, yet TCRdb's version contains in-frame clones alone and is incomplete. This sample has approximately 70,000 clones, with approximately 90% found just once. What was sequenced was peripheral blood. The receptors stem from a young woman with acute or convalescent COVID-19.

The rearrangement joins TRBV6-5 to TRBJ1-2; 7 positions agree with TRBD1. J lost 4 bases, V lost 6 bases, and 8 bases had no gene match. The germline CDR1 and CDR2 sequences are MNHEY and SVGAGI. The CDR3 is 14 amino acids. DNA for the CDR3: TGTGCCAGCAGAACCAGGGGGATGGGCTATGGCTACACCTTC. This gives the protein CASRTRGMGYGYTF.

This rearrangement joins TRBV4-2 to TRBJ2-3, with 10 bases identical to TRBD2. This CDR3 is 17 amino acids long. CDR1 and CDR2 (germline): LGHNA, YNFKEQ. With 5 bases clipped from V and 2 bases from J, the junction kept 10 bases outside the gene matches. In nucleotides, the CDR3 is TGTGCCAGCAGCGCGGATCTAGCGGGGGAATCCACAGATACGCAGTATTTT. As protein: CASSADLAGESTDTQYF.

The chain combines TRBV19 with TRBJ1-2, with D uncertain. Germline V gene sequence: CDR1 LNHDA, CDR2 SQIVND (reference sequence). V shed 7 bases and J shed 2 bases, with 11 bases lying between them. The CDR3 consists of 13 residues. The CDR3 DNA sequence: TGTGCCAGTAATCCGGGAAGAAACTATGGCTACACCTTC. This codes for CASNPGRNYGYTF.

CDR3 sequence reads: CASSLQENYGYTF. CDR3 in DNA: TGTGCCAGCAGTCTACAGGAGAACTATGGCTACACCTTC. The chain carries TRBV7-9 and TRBJ1-2, with D maybe TRBD1 (5 bases). Germline V lookup: CDR1 SEHNR, CDR2 FQNEAQ (reference sequence). The CDR3 spans 13 residues. Between the trimmed V and J ends, which lost 6 bases and 2 bases, there was a span of 10 bases.

In its sample, this clone was seen once. The chain links TRBV28 to TRBJ1-2; D is unclear. The CDR3 length is 14 residues. With 6 bases removed from V and 1 base from J, the gap between germline ends came to 12 bases. Germline CDR1 and CDR2: MDHEN and SYDVKM. CDR3 sequence reads: CASSPLGSNYGYTF. The CDR3 nucleotides are TGTGCCAGCAGCCCACTAGGCAGTAACTATGGCTACACCTTC.

The chain is built from TRBV30 and TRBJ2-3; D is possibly TRBD2 (5 bases). CDR1 is GTSNPN, CDR2 SVGIG, per germline (reference sequence). The CDR3 contains 14 residues. Trimming took off 0 bases at V and 7 bases at J, with 14 bases between the two ends. In DNA, the CDR3 is TGTGCCTGGAGTGTAAGGACTGTGCGGAATACGCAGTATTTT. Amino acids: CAWSVRTVRNTQYF.

J is TRBJ1-1 and V is TRBV5-1; unclear D gene. Germline loops: CDR1 SGHRS, CDR2 YFSETQ. This CDR3 has 12 residues. Trimming shortened V by 4 bases and J by 6 bases, and 10 bases separated the two germline ends. Written as DNA, the CDR3 is TGCGCCAGCAGCGCCGCCTATCCTGAAGCTTTCTTT. Its protein product is CASSAAYPEAFF.

V gene TRBV19 combines with J gene TRBJ1-3; D is uncertain. Per germline, CDR1 LNHDA and CDR2 SQIVND (reference sequence). The ends were cut back, 3 bases at V and 4 bases at J, with 7 bases in the middle. The CDR3 runs to 13 residues. DNA of the CDR3: TGTGCCAGTAGTATGCGTAGAGGAAACACCATATATTTT. Translation: CASSMRRGNTIYF.